What follows describes a single T cell receptor (beta chain). Antigen unknown. The CDR3 extends over 13 amino acids. CDR1 and CDR2 (germline): MNHEY, SVGAGI. The V and J ends lost 6 bases and 9 bases respectively, with 12 bases between them. This sample is drawn from a study of T cell responses to AZD1222 COVID-19 vaccine. General study results and limits: With dominance at 160-218 and 743-854, vaccine-associated CD4 TCRs spanned spike. Unmutated variant regions are reportedly the target of nearly half of TCRs that are spike-specific. Spike-specific TCR breadth and depth rose after two AZD1222 doses.

Some clones are missing from TCRdb's copy, which holds only in-frame ones; the method was immunoSEQ multiplex PCR. The sample contains approximately 130,000 clones, roughly 92% of which appear only once. Sequences were derived from peripheral blood, sampled 28 days after the second AZD1222 dose. This receptor was obtained from an adult who received the AZD1222 COVID-19 vaccine. This chain connects TRBV6-5 to TRBJ1-6; D not resolved. The CDR3 sequence is CASRKSSASPLHF. CDR3 in DNA: TGTGCCAGCAGAAAATCCTCTGCTTCACCCCTCCACTTT.